These 25 T cell receptor beta chains were all obtained from the same sample, sequenced in a study of blood T cell repertoires in COVID-19. The method was immunoSEQ multiplex PCR; TCRdb's version includes in-frame clones alone and lacks a portion of them. Seen here are approximately 180,000 clones, approximately 88% observed once, and the top ten hold 7%. Sample: peripheral blood. Receptor source: a woman aged 40 to 50 with COVID-19, enrolled during active disease.

The chain carries TRBV7-6 and TRBJ1-2; D not certain. The V gene's germline CDR1 is SGHVS and CDR2 FNYEAQ. This CDR3 is built from 16 residues. V shed 1 base and J shed 2 bases, with 14 bases lying between them. This CDR3 is CASSLGSGGTNYGYTF. For the CDR3, the DNA is TGTGCCAGCAGCTTAGGAAGTGGCGGTACGAACTATGGCTACACCTTC.

The chain uses TRBV5-1 and TRBJ1-2; possible D gene TRBD1, 6 bases. The CDR3 runs 13 residues. V was pared by 4 bases and J by 6 bases, with 13 bases between. Germline-derived CDR1 and CDR2 are SGHRS and YFSETQ. For the CDR3, the DNA is TGCGCCAGCAGCGTACAGGGAGGGGATGGCTACACCTTC. Its protein product is CASSVQGGDGYTF. The entire variable domain, with the rest obtained from reference TRBV5-1 and TRBJ1-2, is as follows: KAGVTQTPRYLIKTRGQQVTLSCSPISGHRSVSWYQQTPGQGLQFLFEYFSETQRNKGNFPGRFSGRQFSNSRSEMNVSTLELGDSALYLCASSVQGGDGYTFGSGTRLTVV.

The V gene is TRBV12-3 or TRBV12-4, the J gene TRBJ2-2, with TRBD1 matching over 10 bases. CDR3 length: 13 amino acids. The ends lost 8 bases at V and 8 bases at J; junction bases unmatched: 5. The CDR3 nucleotides are TGTGCCAGCCGACGACAGGGGGCAGGGGAGCTGTTTTTT. Translation gives CASRRQGAGELFF.

The gene calls are TRBV4-2 and TRBJ2-3; TRBD1 agrees at 11 bases. The CDR3 is 16 residues long. The V gene end was trimmed by 0 bases and the J gene end by 4 bases; junction bases not matched to a gene: 3. The germline V gene encodes CDR1 LGHNA and CDR2 YNFKEQ. In DNA form, the CDR3 reads TGTGCCAGCAGCCAAGATCTGGGACAGGGGGCAGATACGCAGTATTTT. This codes for CASSQDLGQGADTQYF.

The chain uses TRBV18 and TRBJ1-1; 8 nucleotides line up with TRBD1. The CDR3 length is 15 residues. J lost 1 base, V lost 5 bases, and 6 bases had no gene match. Germline V gene sequence: CDR1 KGHSH, CDR2 LQKENI. This CDR3 reads CASSYGTGTNTEAFF. Written as DNA, the CDR3 is TGTGCCAGCTCATACGGGACAGGAACGAACACTGAAGCTTTCTTT.

The chain couples TRBV7-9 to TRBJ1-1, with TRBD1 as a possible D gene (6 bases). The length of the CDR3 is 18 residues. Trimming removed 1 base at V and 1 base at J, with 19 bases between. Germline values: CDR1 SEHNR, CDR2 FQNEAQ (reference sequence). The CDR3: CASSLDPPRTDRNTEAFF. The CDR3 bases are TGTGCCAGCAGCTTAGACCCCCCTAGGACAGACAGGAACACTGAAGCTTTCTTT.

The chain uses TRBV4-1 and TRBJ1-2, with unresolved D. The V gene's germline CDR1 is MGHRA and CDR2 YSYEKL. Trimming took off 0 bases at V and 7 bases at J, with 12 bases between the two ends. The CDR3 loop spans 14 amino acids. For the CDR3, the DNA is TGCGCCAGCAGCCAAGATAAGAGGTTAGGTGGCTACACCTTC. It specifies CASSQDKRLGGYTF.

In its sample, this clone was seen once. V and J are TRBV6-5 and TRBJ2-7; maybe TRBD2 (5 bases). V shed 8 bases and J shed 5 bases, with 13 bases lying between them. The CDR3 totals 12 residues. CDR1 MNHEY and CDR2 SVGAGI come from the germline V gene. The CDR3 bases are TGTGCCAGCCAATCGGGGTACAACGAGCAGTACTTC. It is translated as CASQSGYNEQYF.

This clone was observed once. Here the CDR3 reads CASSFRTGTGVYNEQFF. CDR3 coding DNA: TGTGCCAGCAGCTTTAGGACCGGGACAGGGGTCTACAATGAGCAGTTCTTC. The rearrangement links TRBV11-2 to TRBJ2-1; 10 bases agree with TRBD1. This CDR3 spans 17 amino acids. Germline V CDR1 and CDR2: SGHAT, FQNNGV. With V trimmed by 3 bases and J by 3 bases, 8 bases remained unmatched.

This rearrangement joins TRBV5-4 to TRBJ2-1, with a tentative D call TRBD2 (7 bases). CDR1 is SGHNT and CDR2 is YYREEE in the germline V gene (reference sequence). The CDR3 runs to 12 residues. V was clipped by 6 bases and J by 10 bases, with 14 bases between them. For the CDR3, the DNA is TGTGCCAGCACCCGGGGGGCGGGGGAGCAGTTCTTC. As protein: CASTRGAGEQFF.

This rearrangement joins TRBV14 to TRBJ2-3; possibly TRBD2 for D (6 bases). There are 15 residues in the CDR3. From germline, CDR1 is SGHDN and CDR2 FVKESK. V lost 1 base and J lost 6, with 14 bases in between. CDR3 nucleotide sequence: TGTGCCAGCAGCCAAGGGAGGAGGGGCCAGGATACGCAGTATTTT. This translates into CASSQGRRGQDTQYF.

About this clone: The same CDR3 also results from other DNA sequences found in this sample. V usage is TRBV5-1 and J usage is TRBJ2-1, with D possibly TRBD2 on 6 matching bases. Germline assignment: CDR1 SGHRS and CDR2 YFSETQ. The V gene lost 4 bases and the J gene lost 6 bases, with 11 bases spanning the gap. The CDR3 runs to 13 residues. The DNA of the CDR3 is TGCGCCAGCAGCCCGGGACTTGTCAATGAGCAGTTCTTC. Encoded protein: CASSPGLVNEQFF.

The rearrangement uses TRBV18 and TRBJ1-1, with TRBD1 matching 8 bases. V was pared by 5 bases and J by 1 base, with 0 bases of the junction left unmatched. Per germline, CDR1 KGHSH and CDR2 LQKENI. The CDR3 is made up of 13 amino acids. The CDR3 DNA is TGTGCCAGCTCAGGACAGGGGAACACTGAAGCTTTCTTT. Translating it yields CASSGQGNTEAFF.

The genes are TRBV5-1 and TRBJ1-1, with 8 bases lining up with TRBD1. V lost 5 bases, J lost 2 bases, and 8 bases stayed unmatched. CDR3 length: 15 residues. The germline V gene has CDR1 SGHRS and CDR2 YFSETQ. The CDR3 DNA reads as TGCGCCAGCAGGTGGGACAGGCCAGGTAACACTGAAGCTTTCTTT. Residues: CASRWDRPGNTEAFF.

The CDR3 DNA sequence: TGTGCCAGCTTTGGGGGCCTTAATGAAAAACTGTTTTTT. Translated: CASFGGLNEKLFF. The V and J genes are TRBV18 and TRBJ1-4; weak D call: TRBD1 (6 bases). With 7 bases removed from V and 4 bases from J, the gap between germline ends came to 10 bases. The CDR3 totals 13 residues. CDR1 KGHSH and CDR2 LQKENI come from the germline V gene.

This rearrangement joins TRBV19 to TRBJ2-5, with D tentatively TRBD1 or TRBD2 (9 bases each). The CDR3 consists of 19 residues. CDR1 and CDR2 (germline): LNHDA, SQIVND (reference sequence). V lost 4 bases, J lost 3 bases, and 27 bases lay in between. CDR3 nucleotide sequence: TGTGCCAGTAGTACCCCACAGGGGGCAGGGCTAGCGGGGAAAGAGACCCAGTACTTC. Encoded protein: CASSTPQGAGLAGKETQYF.

This clone was seen more than once but under ten times. The chain uses TRBV27 and TRBJ1-2; the D gene is possibly TRBD1 (6 bases). V was shortened by 3 bases and J by 2 bases, with 19 bases between the two germline ends. The CDR3 covers 17 residues. The germline CDR1 and CDR2 sequences are MNHEY and SMNVEV (reference sequence). CDR3 residues: CASSLQRSQGSNYGYTF. CDR3 sequence (DNA): TGTGCCAGCAGTTTGCAGCGGTCACAGGGATCCAACTATGGCTACACCTTC.

The rearrangement links TRBV2 to TRBJ1-1; D is undetermined. The ends were cut back, 7 bases at V and 4 bases at J, with 16 bases in the middle. This CDR3 has 14 amino acids. Germline CDR1 is SNHLY and CDR2 is FYNNEI. Here the CDR3 reads CASTLKLGSTEAFF. CDR3 sequence (DNA): TGTGCCAGCACCTTGAAGCTCGGGTCCACTGAAGCTTTCTTT.

This clone was counted ten times or more. V usage is TRBV27 and J usage is TRBJ1-2; maybe TRBD1 (5 bases). Germline CDR1 is MNHEY and CDR2 is SMNVEV (reference sequence). There are 14 residues in the CDR3. The V end lost 0 bases, the J end lost 7 bases, and 12 bases lay between the germline ends. The CDR3 bases are TGTGCCAGCAGTTTATCAAAGGGGCTCGGTGGCTACACCTTC. The encoded protein is CASSLSKGLGGYTF.

The rearrangement uses TRBV7-6 and TRBJ2-2, with 8 bases matching TRBD1. The CDR3 has 16 residues. Germline V gene sequence: CDR1 SGHVS, CDR2 FNYEAQ. V trimming: 5 bases; J trimming: 4 bases; junction bases outside the gene matches: 9. The CDR3 region is CASSMDRALITGELFF. CDR3 bases: TGTGCCAGCAGCATGGACAGGGCTTTGATCACCGGGGAGCTGTTTTTT. Filled out from reference TRBV7-6 and TRBJ2-2, the complete variable domain reads GAGVSQSPRYKVTKRGQDVALRCDPISGHVSLYWYRQALGQGPEFLTYFNYEAQQDKSGLPNDRFSAERPEGSISTLTIQRTEQRDSAMYRCASSMDRALITGELFFGEGSRLTVL.

CDR3 nucleotide sequence: TGTGCCAGCAGTTTCGGTGGGGCCGGGGAGACCCAGTACTTC. Protein product: CASSFGGAGETQYF. The chain couples TRBV28 to TRBJ2-5, with TRBD1 as a possible D gene (5 bases). Trimming took 3 bases from V and 5 from J, leaving 13 bases between them. Germline CDR1 reads MDHEN; CDR2 reads SYDVKM. The CDR3 length is 14 residues. Using reference TRBV28 and TRBJ2-5 for the parts outside the CDR3, the full variable domain is DVKVTQSSRYLVKRTGEKVFLECVQDMDHENMFWYRQDPGLGLRLIYFSYDVKMKEKGDIPEGYSVSREKKERFSLILESASTNQTSMYLCASSFGGAGETQYFGPGTRLLVL.

This chain uses TRBV10-1 with TRBJ2-1; 9 nucleotides line up with TRBD2. There are 19 residues in the CDR3. The V gene end was trimmed by 0 bases and the J gene end by 0 bases; junction bases not matched to a gene: 9. CDR1 is WNHNN and CDR2 is SYGVQD in the germline V gene (reference sequence). DNA of the CDR3: TGCGCCAGCAGTGAGTCGGCTAGCGGGGTTCTAAGCTCCTACAATGAGCAGTTCTTC. Amino acids: CASSESASGVLSSYNEQFF.

The chain uses TRBV9 and TRBJ2-3; 10 bases match TRBD2. CDR1 is SGDLS, CDR2 YYNGEE, per germline. With V trimmed by 0 bases and J by 2 bases, 3 bases remained unmatched. The CDR3 contains 16 residues. Here the CDR3 reads CASSVDLAGVTDTQYF. In DNA, the CDR3 is TGTGCCAGCAGCGTAGACCTAGCGGGGGTCACAGATACGCAGTATTTT. The variable domain in full, with the rest retrieved from reference TRBV9 and TRBJ2-3, is DSGVTQTPKHLITATGQRVTLRCSPRSGDLSVYWYQQSLDQGLQFLIQYYNGEERAKGNILERFSAQQFPDLHSELNLSSLELGDSALYFCASSVDLAGVTDTQYFGPGTRLTVL.

The chain has TRBV5-4 and TRBJ2-2; 8 bases are a match to TRBD2. There are 17 residues in the CDR3. Germline CDR1 and CDR2: SGHNT and YYREEE (reference sequence). Trimming removed 4 bases from V and 8 bases from J; junction bases left unmatched: 16. The CDR3 DNA follows: TGTGCCAGCAGCCATTGGGGAATAGCGGGGCTTGATGGGGAGCTGTTTTTT. Translating gives CASSHWGIAGLDGELFF.

The chain links TRBV19 to TRBJ1-6, with D possibly TRBD1 on 5 matching bases. This CDR3 region has 16 residues. Trimming removed 2 bases at V and 6 bases at J, with 14 bases between. Germline V gene lookup returns CDR1 LNHDA and CDR2 SQIVND (reference sequence). CDR3 DNA sequence: TGTGCCAGTAGTATATCCGGGGGAGGATTTAATTCACCCCTCCACTTT. Residues: CASSISGGGFNSPLHF. Supplemented by reference TRBV19 and TRBJ1-6, the full variable domain reads DGGITQSPKYLFRKEGQNVTLSCEQNLNHDAMYWYRQDPGQGLRLIYYSQIVNDFQKGDIAEGYSVSREKKESFPLTVTSAQKNPTAFYLCASSISGGGFNSPLHFGNGTRLTVT.